The rows below give T cell receptor beta chains drawn from one sample of a study of shared clonotypes between healthy human individuals. The method was immunoSEQ multiplex PCR; TCRdb's version includes in-frame clones alone and lacks a portion of them. The sample holds fewer than 2.5 million clones, 93% seen once. Sequencing was done on a sample of naive CD4+ T cells from PBMCs. The receptor set was obtained from a man younger than 35 in good health. Some clones in this sample may be carry-over from other donors' samples. Both conserved end residues are part of each CDR3. The D gene is left open where the match is weak. Clone size is stated in some rows and not others, as once, few, many or a class when expanded.

J gene,clone size,V gene,D gene,CDR3 DNA,CDR3 protein
TRBJ2-2,-,TRBV7-2,-,TGTGCCAGCAGCGTCCGGGACGGCGGGGAGCTGTTTTTT,CASSVRDGGELFF
TRBJ2-5,-,TRBV7-3,TRBD2,TGTGCCAGCAGCTCTAGGGGAGGGGCTACGAGGGAGACCCAGTACTTC,CASSSRGGATRETQYF
TRBJ1-1,-,TRBV28,-,TGTGCCAGCAGTCCCCCTCGGGGGGGGCAGGCTGAAGCTTTCTTT,CASSPPRGGQAEAFF
TRBJ2-7,-,TRBV5-4,TRBD2,TGTGCCAGCAGCATTGGAGGCCTAGCGGGAACCTACGAGCAGTACTTC,CASSIGGLAGTYEQYF
TRBJ1-5,few,TRBV7-2,-,TGTGCCAGCAGCTTGAGGGGCAATCAGCCCCAGCATTTT,CASSLRGNQPQHF
TRBJ2-5,-,TRBV7-2,-,TGTGCCAGCAGCGCACGGGACTTACAACAAGAGACCCAGTACTTC,CASSARDLQQETQYF
TRBJ1-1,-,TRBV4-2,TRBD1,TGTGCCAGCAGACAGGGGCTTGACGGCACTGAAGCTTTCTTT,CASRQGLDGTEAFF
TRBJ2-3,-,TRBV29-1,TRBD1,TGCAGCGTTGACAGGGGGAAAGGAGATACGCAGTATTTT,CSVDRGKGDTQYF
TRBJ2-2,-,TRBV2,-,TGTGCCAGCAGATCAACAGGGTCCACCGGGGAGCTGTTTTTT,CASRSTGSTGELFF
TRBJ2-2,once,TRBV2,-,TGTGCCAGCAGTGACCGGGGGAACACCGGGGAGCTGTTTTTT,CASSDRGNTGELFF
TRBJ2-7,-,TRBV9,TRBD2,TGTGCCAGCAGCGCCGAACCTAGCGGGAGAACCTACGAGCAGTACTTC,CASSAEPSGRTYEQYF
TRBJ2-1,-,TRBV11-3,-,TGTGCCAGCAGCTTAGGGGGGGGCGAGCAGTTCTTC,CASSLGGGEQFF
TRBJ2-7,-,TRBV28,-,TGTGCCAGCAGTTCTAGGAGGACTGGCACCTACGAGCAGTACTTC,CASSSRRTGTYEQYF
TRBJ2-2,-,TRBV20-1,-,TGCAGTGCTAGAGTAGCCGGGGAGCTGTTTTTT,CSARVAGELFF
TRBJ2-1,once,TRBV6-5,-,TGTGCCAGCAGTTACGTTGGTGAGCAGTTCTTC,CASSYVGEQFF
TRBJ1-2,-,TRBV5-6,TRBD1,TGTGCCAGCAGCTTCGGACAGGGGAACTATGGCTACACCTTC,CASSFGQGNYGYTF
TRBJ2-1,-,TRBV19,-,TGTGCCAGTAGTCCTCCGACTAATTACAATGAGCAGTTCTTC,CASSPPTNYNEQFF
TRBJ2-3,-,TRBV28,TRBD2,TGTGCCAGCACAAAAGCGGGAGCAGATACGCAGTATTTT,CASTKAGADTQYF
TRBJ1-2,-,TRBV7-2,-,TGTGCCAGCAGCCAATCATCCGGGGCGACTAACTATGGCTACACCTTC,CASSQSSGATNYGYTF
TRBJ2-3,-,TRBV7-9,TRBD2,TGTGCCAGTTCCGAAGGGGCTAGCGGGAGGAGTACGCAGTATTTT,CASSEGASGRSTQYF
TRBJ2-2,-,TRBV30,-,TGTGCCTCCCCGGGGTGGGGGGTTGACACCGGGGAGCTGTTTTTT,CASPGWGVDTGELFF
TRBJ2-3,-,TRBV9,-,TGTGCCAGCAGCGTAGCGGCAGAGACAGATACGCAGTATTTT,CASSVAAETDTQYF
TRBJ2-7,-,TRBV7-3,TRBD2,TGTGCCAGCAGTTCCACTAGCGCCCCGGTCGAGCAGTACTTC,CASSSTSAPVEQYF
TRBJ2-7,once,TRBV4-1,-,TGCGCCAGCAGCCGGCTACCCAATTACGAGCAGTACTTC,CASSRLPNYEQYF
TRBJ1-2,-,TRBV28,-,TGTGCCAGCTCCCCGGGGTCTAACTATGGCTACACCTTC,CASSPGSNYGYTF
TRBJ2-1,-,TRBV4-2,-,TGTGCCAGCAGCCAAGATCCGAGGGTCAATGAGCAGTTCTTC,CASSQDPRVNEQFF